This T cell receptor beta chain was identified in a study of shared clonotypes between healthy human individuals. The authors distributed each subset's genomic DNA evenly over several immunoSEQ plates. Clones were sequenced by immunoSEQ multiplex PCR, and TCRdb holds only the in-frame ones, with some missing. The sample lists 950,000 to 1,100,000 clones, roughly 70% occurring once. The study, taken as a whole, reports: The study generally estimated greater richness for naive than memory subsets. The four-donor shared clonotypes exceeded non-shared clonotypes in generation probability, with non-shared ones scoring lower. The naive CD4 repertoires of a handful of donors were compared, and around 5.1% of clonotypes were shared.

As regards this clone: Its antigen remains unidentified.

V was clipped by 2 bases and J by 7 bases; unmatched bases: 7. Per germline, CDR1 SGHDT and CDR2 YYEEEE. CDR3 length: 14 amino acids. The sequence was collected from a man between 18 and 35 years old in good health. This sequence joins TRBV5-6 and TRBJ2-5; 8 positions agree with TRBD2. Sequencing input: memory CD4+ T cells sorted from blood. Subset denoted: CD45RA-negative fraction. The chain's CDR3 is CASSFSGDGGTQYF. Here the CDR3 DNA reads TGTGCCAGCAGCTTTAGCGGGGATGGTGGGACCCAGTACTTC.